This T cell receptor (beta chain) was documented in a study of cytotoxic CD8 clonotypes in ibrutinib-treated CLL. General study findings and limits: Once treatment began, public clonotypes, which were uncommon, contracted or stayed stable.

This table comes from immunoSEQ multiplex PCR, and its TCRdb copy is limited to in-frame clones, with some not included. In the table there are thousands of clones, 79% of which are singletons. As for this clone: Its antigen remains unknown.

From germline, CDR1 is LNHNV and CDR2 YYDKDF (reference sequence). The V end was cut by 8 bases, the J end by 2 bases, with 17 bases between. The CDR3 runs to 15 residues. The chain employs TRBV15 and TRBJ2-3; D not certain. The input for sequencing was PBMCs, taken before ibrutinib treatment. The TCR sequence derives from a human donor with chronic lymphocytic leukemia. CDR3 sequence reads: CATRAEPTSTDTQYF. The CDR3 nucleotides are TGTGCCACCCGGGCAGAGCCTACCTCCACAGATACGCAGTATTTT. The variable domain in full, with the rest retrieved from reference TRBV15 and TRBJ2-3, is DAMVIQNPRYQVTQFGKPVTLSCSQTLNHNVMYWYQQKSSQAPKLLFHYYDKDFNNEADTPDNFQSRRPNTSFCFLDIRSPGLGDTAMYLCATRAEPTSTDTQYFGPGTRLTVL.